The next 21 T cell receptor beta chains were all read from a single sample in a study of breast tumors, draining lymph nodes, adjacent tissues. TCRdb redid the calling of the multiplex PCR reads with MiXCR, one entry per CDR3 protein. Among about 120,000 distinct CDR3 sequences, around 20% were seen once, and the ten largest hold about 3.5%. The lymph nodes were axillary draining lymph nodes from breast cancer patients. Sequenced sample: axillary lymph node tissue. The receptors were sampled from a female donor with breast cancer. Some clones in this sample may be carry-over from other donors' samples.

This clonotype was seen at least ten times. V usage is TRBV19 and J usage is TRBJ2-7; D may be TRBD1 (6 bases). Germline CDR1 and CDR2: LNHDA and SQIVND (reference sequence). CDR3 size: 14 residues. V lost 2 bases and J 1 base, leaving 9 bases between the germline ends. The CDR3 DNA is TGTGCCAGTAGTATAAGGACAGATTCCTACGAGCAGTACTTC. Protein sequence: CASSIRTDSYEQYF.

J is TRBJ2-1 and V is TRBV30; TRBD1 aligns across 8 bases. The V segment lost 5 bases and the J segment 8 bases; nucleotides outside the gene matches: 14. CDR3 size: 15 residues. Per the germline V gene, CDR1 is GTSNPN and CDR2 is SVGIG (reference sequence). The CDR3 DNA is TGTGCCTGGTCAACCGGGCAGGGGGCATGGGATGAGCAGTTCTTC. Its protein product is CAWSTGQGAWDEQFF.

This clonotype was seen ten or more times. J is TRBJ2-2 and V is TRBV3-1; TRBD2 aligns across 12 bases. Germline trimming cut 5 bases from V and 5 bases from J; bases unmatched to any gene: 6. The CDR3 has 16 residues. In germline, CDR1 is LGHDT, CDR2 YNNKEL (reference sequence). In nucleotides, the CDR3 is TGTGCCAGCAGCTCCAGACTAGCGGGAGATACCGGGGAGCTGTTTTTT. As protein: CASSSRLAGDTGELFF.

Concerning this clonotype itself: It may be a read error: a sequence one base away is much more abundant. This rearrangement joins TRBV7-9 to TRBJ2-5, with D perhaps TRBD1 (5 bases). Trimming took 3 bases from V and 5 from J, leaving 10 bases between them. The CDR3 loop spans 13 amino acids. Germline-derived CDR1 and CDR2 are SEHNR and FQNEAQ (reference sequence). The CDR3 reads CASSFAGSETQYF. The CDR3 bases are TGTGCCAGCAGCTTTGCAGGGTCGGAGACCCAGTACTTC. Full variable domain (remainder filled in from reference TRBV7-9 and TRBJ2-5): DTGVSQNPRHKITKRGQNVTFRCDPISEHNRLYWYRQTLGQGPEFLTYFQNEAQLEKSRLLSDRFSAERPKGSFSTLEIQRTEQGDSAMYLCASSFAGSETQYFGPGTRLLVL.

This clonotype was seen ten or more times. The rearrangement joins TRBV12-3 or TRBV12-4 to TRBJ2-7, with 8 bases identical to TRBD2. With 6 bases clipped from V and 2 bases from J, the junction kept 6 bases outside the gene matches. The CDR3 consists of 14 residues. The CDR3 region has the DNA TGTGCCAGCAGCTTAACTAGCGGCGCCTACGAGCAGTACTTC. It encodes CASSLTSGAYEQYF.

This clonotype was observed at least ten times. DNA for the CDR3: TGTGCCAGCAGGGCGGGACTAGCGGGAGGGTACGAGCAGTACTTC. Translating gives CASRAGLAGGYEQYF. The V gene is TRBV27, the J gene TRBJ2-7, with TRBD2 matching 16 bases. Trimming removed 6 bases from V and 4 bases from J; junction bases left unmatched: 3. The V gene's germline CDR1 is MNHEY and CDR2 SMNVEV (reference sequence). The CDR3 runs to 15 residues.

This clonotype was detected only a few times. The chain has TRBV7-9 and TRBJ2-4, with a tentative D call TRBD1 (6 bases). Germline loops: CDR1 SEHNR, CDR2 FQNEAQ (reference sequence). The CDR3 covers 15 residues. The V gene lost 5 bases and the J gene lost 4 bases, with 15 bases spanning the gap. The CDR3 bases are TGTGCCAGCAGCCCGGTTGGACAGAGGAAAAACATTCAGTACTTC. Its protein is CASSPVGQRKNIQYF.

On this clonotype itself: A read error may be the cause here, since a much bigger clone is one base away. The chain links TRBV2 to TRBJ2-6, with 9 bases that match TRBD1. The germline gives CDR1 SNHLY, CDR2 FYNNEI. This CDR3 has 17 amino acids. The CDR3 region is CASRAGQGLVGANVPTF. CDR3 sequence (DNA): TGTGCCAGCAGAGCGGGACAGGGACTGGTTGGGGCCAACGTCCCGACTTTC.

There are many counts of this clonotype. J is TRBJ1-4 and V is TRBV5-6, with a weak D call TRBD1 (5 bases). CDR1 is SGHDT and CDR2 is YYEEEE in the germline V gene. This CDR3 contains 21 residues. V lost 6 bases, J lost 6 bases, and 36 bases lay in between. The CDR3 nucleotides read TGTGCCAGCAAAACTGACAGCGTGGGGGGAGGGGTTAATGAGACATATGAAAAACTGTTTTTT. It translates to CASKTDSVGGGVNETYEKLFF.

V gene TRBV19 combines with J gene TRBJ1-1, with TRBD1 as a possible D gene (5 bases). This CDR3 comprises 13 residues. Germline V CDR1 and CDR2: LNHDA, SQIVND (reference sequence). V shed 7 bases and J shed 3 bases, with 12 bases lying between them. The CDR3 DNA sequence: TGTGCCAGTAAAGACTTCAGGGACACTGAAGCTTTCTTT. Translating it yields CASKDFRDTEAFF.

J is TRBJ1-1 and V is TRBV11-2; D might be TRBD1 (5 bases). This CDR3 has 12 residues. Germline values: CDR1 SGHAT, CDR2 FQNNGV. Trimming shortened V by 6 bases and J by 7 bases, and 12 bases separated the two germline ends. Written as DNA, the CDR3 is TGTGCCAGCAGTTTAACAGGAATTGAAGCTTTCTTT. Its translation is CASSLTGIEAFF.

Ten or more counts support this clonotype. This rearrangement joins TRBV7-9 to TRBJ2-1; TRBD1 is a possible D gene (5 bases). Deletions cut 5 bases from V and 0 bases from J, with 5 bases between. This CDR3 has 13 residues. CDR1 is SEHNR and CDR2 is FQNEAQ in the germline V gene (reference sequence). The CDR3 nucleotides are TGTGCCAGCAGCCAGGGCTCCTACAATGAGCAGTTCTTC. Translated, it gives CASSQGSYNEQFF.

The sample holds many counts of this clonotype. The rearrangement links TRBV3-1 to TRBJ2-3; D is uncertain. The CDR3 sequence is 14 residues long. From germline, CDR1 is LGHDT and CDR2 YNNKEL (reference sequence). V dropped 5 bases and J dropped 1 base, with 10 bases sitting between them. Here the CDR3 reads CASSGWMGTDTQYF. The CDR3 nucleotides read TGTGCCAGCAGCGGGTGGATGGGCACAGATACGCAGTATTTT.

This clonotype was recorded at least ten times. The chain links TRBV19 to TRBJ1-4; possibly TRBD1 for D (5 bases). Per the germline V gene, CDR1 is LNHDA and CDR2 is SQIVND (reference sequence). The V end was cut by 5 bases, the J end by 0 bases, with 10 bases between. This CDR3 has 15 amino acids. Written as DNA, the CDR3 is TGTGCCAGTAGTCCTTCGACAGCAACTAATGAAAAACTGTTTTTT. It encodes CASSPSTATNEKLFF.

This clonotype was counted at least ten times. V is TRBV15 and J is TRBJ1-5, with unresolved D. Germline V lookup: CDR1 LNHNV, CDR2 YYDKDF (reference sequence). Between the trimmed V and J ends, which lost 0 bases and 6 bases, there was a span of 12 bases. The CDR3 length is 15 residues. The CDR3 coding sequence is TGTGCCACCAGCAGAGATCCTGGGGATCCTCAGCCCCAGCATTTT. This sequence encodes CATSRDPGDPQPQHF.

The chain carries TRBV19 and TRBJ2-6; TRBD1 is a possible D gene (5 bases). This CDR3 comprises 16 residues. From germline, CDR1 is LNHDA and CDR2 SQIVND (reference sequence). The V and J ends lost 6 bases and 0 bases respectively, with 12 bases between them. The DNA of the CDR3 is TGTGCCAGTAGGAGGCTAGACAGCTCTGGGGCCAACGTCCTGACTTTC. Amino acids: CASRRLDSSGANVLTF.

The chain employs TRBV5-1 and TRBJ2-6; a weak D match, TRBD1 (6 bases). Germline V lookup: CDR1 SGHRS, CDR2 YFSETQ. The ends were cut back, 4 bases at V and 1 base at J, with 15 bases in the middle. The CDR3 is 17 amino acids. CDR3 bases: TGCGCCAGCAGCCCCCCGACAGGACTTTCTGGGGCCAACGTCCTGACTTTC. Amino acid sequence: CASSPPTGLSGANVLTF.

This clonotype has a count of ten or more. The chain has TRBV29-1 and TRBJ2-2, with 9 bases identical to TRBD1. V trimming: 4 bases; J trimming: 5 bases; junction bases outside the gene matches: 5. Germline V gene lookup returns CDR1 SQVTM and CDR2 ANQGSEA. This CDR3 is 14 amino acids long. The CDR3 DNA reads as TGCAGCGTTGGAAACAGGGGGCGTACCGGGGAGCTGTTTTTT. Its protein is CSVGNRGRTGELFF.

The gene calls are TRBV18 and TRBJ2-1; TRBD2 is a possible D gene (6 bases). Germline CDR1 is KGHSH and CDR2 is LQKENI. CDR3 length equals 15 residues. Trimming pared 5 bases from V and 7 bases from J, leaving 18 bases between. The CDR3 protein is CASSISPTRGNEQFF. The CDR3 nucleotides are TGTGCCAGCTCAATCTCTCCGACACGGGGGAATGAGCAGTTCTTC.

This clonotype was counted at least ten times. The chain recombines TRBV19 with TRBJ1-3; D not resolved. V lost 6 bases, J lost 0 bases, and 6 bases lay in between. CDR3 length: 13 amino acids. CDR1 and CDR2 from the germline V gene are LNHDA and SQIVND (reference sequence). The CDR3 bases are TGTGCCAGTAGCGGATACTCTGGAAACACCATATATTTT. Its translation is CASSGYSGNTIYF. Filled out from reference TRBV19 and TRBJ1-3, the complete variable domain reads DGGITQSPKYLFRKEGQNVTLSCEQNLNHDAMYWYRQDPGQGLRLIYYSQIVNDFQKGDIAEGYSVSREKKESFPLTVTSAQKNPTAFYLCASSGYSGNTIYFGEGSWLTVV.

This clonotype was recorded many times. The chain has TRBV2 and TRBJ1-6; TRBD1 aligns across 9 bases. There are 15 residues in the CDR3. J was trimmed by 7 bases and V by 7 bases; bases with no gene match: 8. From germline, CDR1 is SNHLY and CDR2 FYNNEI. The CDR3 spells CASKSQGAFNSPLHF. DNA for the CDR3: TGTGCCAGCAAATCACAGGGGGCTTTCAATTCACCCCTCCACTTT.